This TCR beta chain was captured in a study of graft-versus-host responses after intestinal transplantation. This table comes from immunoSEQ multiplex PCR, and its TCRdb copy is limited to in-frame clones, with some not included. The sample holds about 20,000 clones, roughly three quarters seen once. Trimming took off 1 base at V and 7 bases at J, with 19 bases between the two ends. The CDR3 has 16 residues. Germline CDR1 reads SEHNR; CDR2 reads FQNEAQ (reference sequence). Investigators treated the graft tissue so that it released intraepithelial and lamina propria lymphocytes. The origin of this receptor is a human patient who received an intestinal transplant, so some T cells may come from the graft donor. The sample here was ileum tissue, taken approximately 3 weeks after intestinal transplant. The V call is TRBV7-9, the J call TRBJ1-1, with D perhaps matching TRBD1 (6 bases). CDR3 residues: CASSLEMGGALGEAFF. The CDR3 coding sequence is TGTGCCAGCAGCTTAGAAATGGGGGGGGCTCTTGGTGAAGCTTTCTTT.